This TCR beta chain was sequenced in a study of blood T cell repertoires in COVID-19. About the study: Researchers got acute and convalescent COVID-19 samples from the United States, Italy and Spain. Nucleic acid was either cDNA or gDNA, and it came from T cells, B-cell-depleted T cells, or PBMCs.

Study processing details: Amplified reference gene primers provided the basis for estimating nucleated cell counts. Assay used: immunoSEQ multiplex PCR; TCRdb lists only in-frame clones, some missing. V and J calls and clone size are copied from that table; D and trimming were computed from the DNA. The table lists 55,000 to 75,000 clones, about 86% of them singletons. This CDR3 region has 15 residues. CDR1 is DFQATT and CDR2 is SNEGSKA in the germline V gene (reference sequence). Trimming took 3 bases from V and 5 from J, leaving 16 bases between them. Material for sequencing was peripheral blood. The sequence was obtained from a man between 50 and 59 years old with acute or convalescent COVID-19. The V and J genes are TRBV20-1 and TRBJ2-2; D is uncertain. The CDR3 here is CSASVAHKRTGELFF. CDR3 DNA sequence: TGCAGTGCTAGTGTAGCCCATAAGAGGACCGGGGAGCTGTTTTTT.